In its sample, the clone carrying this TCR beta chain was seen once. The data derive from a study of blood T cell repertoires in COVID-19. Study-wide context: T cells, B-cell-depleted T cells, or PBMCs provided the cDNA or gDNA that served as material.

Assay used: immunoSEQ multiplex PCR; TCRdb lists only in-frame clones, some missing. The sample yields tens of thousands of clones, about 88% seen once. The TCR originated in a woman older than 75 with acute or convalescent COVID-19. The sample consisted of peripheral blood.

This CDR3 is CASSVQTGVNSPLHF. In DNA form, the CDR3 reads TGTGCCAGCAGCGTTCAGACAGGGGTTAATTCACCCCTCCACTTT. The V and J genes are TRBV9 and TRBJ1-6; 8 nucleotides line up with TRBD1. The CDR3 contains 15 residues. V was pared by 2 bases and J by 6 bases, with 4 bases of the junction left unmatched. Germline V gives CDR1 SGDLS, CDR2 YYNGEE.